What follows describes a single T cell receptor beta chain. No antigen is known for it. Method: immunoSEQ multiplex PCR; TCRdb's copy keeps in-frame clones and lacks some. The sample holds tens of thousands of clones, roughly 90% seen once. This entry is derived from a study of OX40 agonist ivuxolimab in advanced cancers. Study-wide results and limits: Researchers did not establish what antigens the expanded peripheral T cells target.

This CDR3 has 16 residues. CDR1 and CDR2 from the germline V gene are SGHTS and YDEGEE. Trimming stripped 4 bases from V and 2 bases from J, with 16 bases between. The V call is TRBV5-8, the J call TRBJ1-5; D possibly corresponds to TRBD1 (5 bases). The TCR was taken from an adult with an advanced solid tumor such as melanoma, head and neck, liver or kidney cancer. The specimen comprised CD4+ or CD8+ T cells sorted from blood, sampled in a trial of the OX40 agonist ivuxolimab. The CDR3 bases are TGTGCCAGCAGCCACAAAGGGGTCTTTGGCAATCAGCCCCAGCATTTT. Its protein is CASSHKGVFGNQPQHF. Looking up the rest from reference TRBV5-8 and TRBJ1-5 gives the full variable domain: EAGVTQSPTHLIKTRGQQATLRCSPISGHTSVYWYQQALGLGLQFLLWYDEGEERNRGNFPPRFSGRQFPNYSSELNVNALELEDSALYLCASSHKGVFGNQPQHFGDGTRLSIL.